These 21 T cell receptor beta chains were sequenced from one sample in a study of regulatory T cells in long-lasting Graves disease (TCRdb year 2021). Library preparation used multiplex PCR. The sample was run on an Illumina HiSeq 4000. iRepertoire HTBI primers and Arm-PCR amplification of CDR3 regions were used to construct TCR beta libraries. In TCRdb, the public reads were trimmed at Q25 with fastp and aligned with MiXCR, with productive beta chains retained. Each CDR3 protein appears once, grouped with its most common genes and DNA. The sample table contains about 340,000 distinct CDR3 sequences; only one count was recorded for about 19% of them. In total, the top ten clones hold roughly 27% of the sample. The time point label on this specimen signifies: persistent/refractory GD, antithyroid drugs over 5 years with positive TRAb. RNA was extracted from PBMCs in TRIzol for both TCR sequencing and RNA sequencing.

The sequencing here drew on peripheral blood mononuclear cells (PBMCs), taken when the disease was refractory, from a patient treated with antithyroid drugs. All receptors derive from a female donor with Graves disease.

In its sample, this clonotype was seen a few times. V gene TRBV20-1 combines with J gene TRBJ2-7; D not resolved. Germline CDR1 reads DFQATT; CDR2 reads SNEGSKA (reference sequence). The CDR3 covers 11 residues. The V gene lost 3 bases and the J gene lost 5 bases, with 8 bases spanning the gap. The CDR3 DNA sequence: TGCAGTGCTAGGTTCCGAGACGAGCAGTACTTC. This gives the protein CSARFRDEQYF.

This clonotype has a handful of counts. The gene calls are TRBV25-1 and TRBJ1-6, with a weak D call TRBD1 (5 bases). Germline values: CDR1 MGHDK, CDR2 SYGVNS. CDR3 length: 14 amino acids. V dropped 4 bases and J dropped 7 bases, with 11 bases sitting between them. As DNA, the CDR3 is TGTGCCAGCAGTGTGTCAGGACAAAATTCACCCCTCCACTTT. This codes for CASSVSGQNSPLHF.

The chain uses TRBV4-1 and TRBJ1-5; D not certain. The germline V gene encodes CDR1 MGHRA and CDR2 YSYEKL. CDR3 size: 16 residues. Trimming cost V 0 bases and J 3 bases, with 12 bases left between them. The CDR3 nucleotides read TGCGCCAGCAGCCAAGAGCGGACCTATAACAATCAGCCCCAGCATTTT. This gives the protein CASSQERTYNNQPQHF.

This clonotype occurred a few times. This chain uses TRBV6-5 with TRBJ1-4; D is unclear. CDR1 and CDR2 from the germline V gene are MNHEY and SVGAGI. The CDR3 is 14 residues long. V lost 0 bases to trimming and J lost 5 bases, with 7 bases between them. The CDR3 region has the DNA TGTGCCAGCAGTTACTCGTTGGAGAATGAAAAACTGTTTTTT. Protein: CASSYSLENEKLFF.

In its sample, this clonotype was seen a few times. The chain is built from TRBV18 and TRBJ2-7, with 8 bases lining up with TRBD1. V dropped 2 bases and J dropped 6; count of bases not matched to a gene: 9. This CDR3 is built from 15 residues. Germline CDR1 reads KGHSH; CDR2 reads LQKENI. CDR3 bases: TGTGCCAGCTCACCATGGTCCGAGACAGGGGTCGAGCAGTACTTC. Translating it yields CASSPWSETGVEQYF.

This clonotype has just a few counts. The chain is built from TRBV5-1 and TRBJ1-3; D possibly corresponds to TRBD1 (5 bases). Germline V gene lookup returns CDR1 SGHRS and CDR2 YFSETQ. The CDR3 extends over 15 amino acids. Trimming removed 1 base from V and 0 bases from J, with 8 bases in between. The CDR3: CASSLPRGSGNTIYF. The CDR3 DNA reads TGCGCCAGCAGCTTGCCGAGGGGCTCTGGAAACACCATATATTTT.

The chain couples TRBV9 to TRBJ1-5; possibly TRBD1 for D (5 bases). Trimming stripped 4 bases from V and 3 bases from J, with 11 bases between. The germline gives CDR1 SGDLS, CDR2 YYNGEE. This CDR3 is built from 14 residues. The CDR3 nucleotides are TGTGCCAGCAGCATCGGGACGGTCAATCAGCCCCAGCATTTT. It specifies CASSIGTVNQPQHF.

The J gene is TRBJ1-3, the V gene TRBV4-1, with D unclear. V was shortened by 0 bases and J by 0 bases, with 21 bases between the two germline ends. The CDR3 spans 20 residues. CDR1 and CDR2 (germline): MGHRA, YSYEKL. DNA for the CDR3: TGCGCCAGCAGCCAAGATGTGATTAGGGATAGGCCCAGCTCTGGAAACACCATATATTTT. Protein: CASSQDVIRDRPSSGNTIYF.

The gene calls are TRBV19 and TRBJ2-3, with TRBD2 matching over 8 bases. J lost 3 bases, V lost 3 bases, and 2 bases had no gene match. Germline lookup yields CDR1 LNHDA and CDR2 SQIVND (reference sequence). This CDR3 is built from 14 residues. For the CDR3, the DNA is TGTGCCAGTAGTATCCGGGGGGGGACAGATACGCAGTATTTT. Translated, it gives CASSIRGGTDTQYF.

The count of this clonotype is one. The chain links TRBV30 to TRBJ1-5; D is unclear. The V gene lost 5 bases and the J gene lost 5 bases, with 13 bases spanning the gap. The V gene's germline CDR1 is GTSNPN and CDR2 SVGIG (reference sequence). The CDR3 extends over 13 amino acids. The chain's CDR3 is CAWSRSWDQPQHF. The DNA of the CDR3 is TGTGCCTGGTCGAGGAGTTGGGATCAGCCCCAGCATTTT.

The chain combines TRBV29-1 with TRBJ2-2; D gene unclear. Trimming took 4 bases from V and 6 from J, leaving 9 bases between them. Germline lookup yields CDR1 SQVTM and CDR2 ANQGSEA. This CDR3 region has 12 residues. DNA of the CDR3: TGCAGCGTTGTCGCCTCGTCCGGGGAGCTGTTTTTT. Protein product: CSVVASSGELFF.

The gene calls are TRBV28 and TRBJ2-4, with TRBD2 as a possible D gene (6 bases). Trimming shortened V by 2 bases and J by 0 bases, and 20 bases separated the two germline ends. This CDR3 spans 19 amino acids. CDR1 and CDR2 (germline): MDHEN, SYDVKM. This CDR3 is CASSLIGLRRDKAKNIQYF. The CDR3, as DNA: TGTGCCAGCAGTTTAATCGGGCTGAGGAGGGATAAAGCCAAAAACATTCAGTACTTC.

This clonotype has at least ten counts. The chain links TRBV2 to TRBJ1-6; D gene uncertain. Trimming pared 3 bases from V and 10 bases from J, leaving 7 bases between. This CDR3 has 12 amino acids. Looked up from germline, CDR1 is SNHLY and CDR2 is FYNNEI. CDR3 DNA: TGTGCCAGCAGTGATCCCCGGTCACCCCTCCACTTT. Translated, it gives CASSDPRSPLHF.

This clonotype showed up many times. J is TRBJ1-2 and V is TRBV2; 8 nucleotides match TRBD1. Trimming took 5 bases from V and 4 from J; bases not matched to a gene: 6. This CDR3 region has 14 residues. Germline V gives CDR1 SNHLY, CDR2 FYNNEI. The CDR3 region has the DNA TGTGCCAGCAGTAGACAGGGGCCAGGCTATGGCTACACCTTC. Translated: CASSRQGPGYGYTF.

This clonotype was seen ten or more times. The rearrangement links TRBV6-2 or TRBV6-3 to TRBJ2-7, with 8 bases lining up with TRBD1. The CDR3 runs to 14 residues. CDR1 and CDR2 from the germline V gene are MNHEY and SVGEGT. The J segment lost 4 bases and the V segment lost 6 bases, leaving 8 bases of the junction unmatched. CDR3 sequence (DNA): TGTGCCAGCAGCAGGGACAGGATCGGATACGAGCAGTACTTC. It yields the protein CASSRDRIGYEQYF.

This clonotype has at least ten counts. This chain uses TRBV12-3 or TRBV12-4 with TRBJ1-5; tentative D call: TRBD1 (5 bases). Trimming removed 2 bases at V and 7 bases at J, with 15 bases between. The CDR3 totals 15 residues. The CDR3: CASSLRVGGDQPQHF. CDR3 in DNA: TGTGCCAGCAGTTTAAGAGTGGGCGGGGACCAGCCCCAGCATTTT.

The CDR3 sequence: CASSTRAAGTDTGELFF. Written as DNA, the CDR3 is TGTGCCAGCAGCACCCGGGCGGCAGGTACCGACACCGGGGAGCTGTTTTTT. The rearrangement joins TRBV11-2 to TRBJ2-2; D unresolved. The V gene's germline CDR1 is SGHAT and CDR2 FQNNGV. Trimming took off 5 bases at V and 3 bases at J, with 19 bases between the two ends. The CDR3 consists of 17 residues.

The rearrangement links TRBV27 to TRBJ2-7; a weak D match, TRBD1 (7 bases). There are 13 residues in the CDR3. The germline gives CDR1 MNHEY, CDR2 SMNVEV (reference sequence). Trimming took off 8 bases at V and 4 bases at J, with 15 bases between the two ends. CDR3 sequence (DNA): TGTGCCAGCGGGATGACAGGGAGGTACGAGCAGTACTTC. Protein sequence: CASGMTGRYEQYF.

This clonotype was recorded many times. J is TRBJ2-7 and V is TRBV5-1; 13 nucleotides agree with TRBD2. Germline-derived CDR1 and CDR2 are SGHRS and YFSETQ. The CDR3 sequence is 19 residues long. The trim removed 2 bases at V and 6 bases at J, leaving 17 bases unmatched. CDR3 in amino acids: CASSLKLAGGPVGPGEQYF. DNA of the CDR3: TGCGCCAGCAGCTTAAAACTAGCGGGGGGGCCAGTGGGACCTGGCGAGCAGTACTTC.

This clonotype appeared many times. The J gene is TRBJ1-2, the V gene TRBV3-1, with D tentatively TRBD1 (5 bases). There are 14 residues in the CDR3. CDR1 is LGHDT and CDR2 is YNNKEL in the germline V gene (reference sequence). V was shortened by 1 base and J by 8 bases, with 14 bases between the two germline ends. CDR3 loop: CASSQVRHTGGYTF. In nucleotides, the CDR3 is TGTGCCAGCAGCCAAGTTCGACATACAGGAGGCTACACCTTC.

In this sample, this clonotype turned up once. This chain links TRBV19 with TRBJ1-1; tentatively, D is TRBD1 (6 bases). The CDR3 runs 13 residues. The V gene lost 6 bases and the J gene lost 3 bases, with 11 bases spanning the gap. CDR1 LNHDA and CDR2 SQIVND come from the germline V gene (reference sequence). The CDR3 DNA sequence: TGTGCCAGTAGGCGGGGGCGAGACACTGAAGCTTTCTTT. It yields the protein CASRRGRDTEAFF.